The sample holds a few counts of the clone carrying this T cell receptor (beta chain). The antigen is undetermined. The sample is drawn from a study of T cell repertoires in cytomegalovirus infection. Study-wide context: Indications came from public TCR beta signatures; they pointed to CMV infection and to a matching HLA type. Study findings and constraints: Cumulative frequency (of public TCR beta family members) identified carriers of CMV plus the relevant HLA.

Germline CDR1 reads KGHDR; CDR2 reads SFDVKD. The CDR3 has 13 residues. V gave up 4 bases and J gave up 4 bases; unmatched junction bases: 2. One entry per CDR3 protein, called by TCRdb with MiXCR from the reads. This table holds about 490,000 distinct CDR3 sequences, roughly 29% found once. Sequencing used PBMCs. The TCR comes from a human donor in good health (CMV status not recorded). Some clones in this sample may be carry-over from other donors' samples. The chain joins TRBV24-1 to TRBJ1-1; 7 positions agree with TRBD1. The CDR3 nucleotides are TGTGCCACCAGTGAATCAGGGGGCACTGAAGCTTTCTTT. Encoded protein: CATSESGGTEAFF.